Listed below are T cell receptor beta chains from one sample, sequenced in a study of OX40 agonist ivuxolimab in advanced cancers. Using immunoSEQ multiplex PCR, the repertoire was profiled, and TCRdb retains in-frame clones only, with some absent. This table has roughly 80,000 clones, almost 85% appearing once. The sequencing used CD4+ or CD8+ T cells sorted from blood, collected in a trial of the OX40 agonist ivuxolimab. The receptors derive from an adult with an advanced solid tumor such as melanoma, head and neck, liver or kidney cancer. The CDR3 runs from the conserved cysteine through the conserved F or W.

V gene,J gene,CDR3 protein
TRBV23-1,TRBJ1-4,CASSHHWGTPVEEKLFF
TRBV27,TRBJ2-1,CASSPAGVNEQFF
TRBV5-5,TRBJ1-3,CASAVGFAGNTIYF
TRBV9,TRBJ2-5,CASSVEGQGVTQYF
TRBV2,TRBJ2-5,CASRAGGGVLETQYF
TRBV6-4,TRBJ1-5,CASPTGLQKDQPQHF
TRBV6-5,TRBJ2-2,CASSYSNGYNTGELFF
TRBV30,TRBJ1-6,CACTAGGNSPLHF
TRBV7-9,TRBJ1-2,CASKTRGGDGYTF
TRBV9,TRBJ2-3,CASADGDNYYTDTQYF
TRBV30,TRBJ2-3,CAWSVLGAGGTDTQYF
TRBV5-1,TRBJ1-3,CASGQGAGNTIYF
TRBV4-2,TRBJ2-1,CASSHTLGTYNEQFF
TRBV19,TRBJ2-6,CASSLGGSGANVLTF
TRBV6-6,TRBJ1-2,CASSPTGAGGYTF
TRBV6-5,TRBJ2-1,CASSSRTSGGANEQFF
TRBV20-1,TRBJ2-3,CSRYSTDTQYF
TRBV6-5,TRBJ2-7,CASKSTGRSSYEQYF
TRBV30,TRBJ1-2,CAWSLHPANYGYTF
TRBV18,TRBJ2-5,CASSPGRQQETQYF
TRBV4-2,TRBJ1-2,CASSQAGQQNYGYTF
TRBV7-2,TRBJ1-3,CASSSPSGNTIYF
TRBV5-6,TRBJ1-6,CASSLGQGYYNSPLHF
TRBV10-3,TRBJ1-1,CAIRRGTENTEAFF
TRBV6-5,TRBJ1-2,CASSYFGGYGYTF
TRBV5-5,TRBJ1-3,CASSLRPVEGNTIYF
TRBV5-6,TRBJ1-2,CASSLYRNGYTF
TRBV30,TRBJ1-4,CASLVGGINEKLFF
TRBV7-2,TRBJ2-7,CASSPTSGQGYEQYF
TRBV6-1,TRBJ2-2,CASSGPSGGYTGELFF
TRBV7-2,TRBJ1-5,CASSLAGPNQPQHF
TRBV2,TRBJ1-5,CASSEGPRQPQHF
TRBV30,TRBJ1-1,CAWTNRRNTEAFF
TRBV30,TRBJ1-2,CAWSSLGQGELAGYTF
TRBV10-1,TRBJ2-5,CASSARTEPQETQYF
TRBV4-2,TRBJ2-1,CASSQEGQGAREQFF
TRBV6-5,TRBJ2-7,CASSYSSLPYEQYF
TRBV7-9,TRBJ1-4,CASSSGEKLFF
TRBV10-2,TRBJ1-1,CASSEQGNTEAFF
TRBV9,TRBJ2-1,CASSVSLVRGQLLDEQFF
TRBV5-1,TRBJ2-7,CASSSEGYEQYF
TRBV7-8,TRBJ1-2,CASSLSWDSGYGYTF
TRBV7-9,TRBJ1-2,CASRGGGSIHGYTF
TRBV19,TRBJ1-1,CASRDRESAEAFF
TRBV7-2,TRBJ2-2,CASTYGWDPGELFF
TRBV6-5,TRBJ2-7,CASSDSNSYEQYF
TRBV5-5,TRBJ1-4,CASSWGDRDNEKLFF